These 5 T cell receptor beta chains came from one sample sequenced in a study of CD8 T cells in Susac syndrome. Random hexamers were used to reverse transcribe an amount of roughly 0.5 to 1 ug RNA. Each CDR3 protein gets one entry after TCRdb re-called the immunoSEQ multiplex PCR reads with MiXCR. Of 190,000 or so distinct CDR3 sequences listed, 85% to 95% are singletons. Sequencing input: CD4+ T cells from PBMCs. Receptor source: a human donor with multiple sclerosis.

This clonotype was seen a single time. V gene TRBV3-1 combines with J gene TRBJ2-1, with a tentative D call TRBD2 (6 bases). The germline gives CDR1 LGHDT, CDR2 YNNKEL (reference sequence). V was pared by 10 bases and J by 3 bases, with 13 bases between. The CDR3 length is 13 residues. As DNA, the CDR3 is TGTGCCACCTCGGGACTGTTCTACAATGAGCAGTTCTTC. This gives the protein CATSGLFYNEQFF.

The CDR3 protein is CASSARQGWGNQPQHF. CDR3 in DNA: TGTGCCAGCAGTGCGCGACAGGGTTGGGGCAATCAGCCCCAGCATTTT. The rearrangement uses TRBV2 and TRBJ1-5, with TRBD1 matching over 7 bases. J lost 2 bases, V lost 4 bases, and 8 bases had no gene match. The CDR3 covers 16 residues. Per germline, CDR1 SNHLY and CDR2 FYNNEI.

The chain links TRBV5-4 to TRBJ2-7; possibly TRBD1 for D (6 bases). The CDR3 runs 14 residues. Deletions cut 5 bases from V and 3 bases from J, with 15 bases between. Germline-derived CDR1 and CDR2 are SGHNT and YYREEE (reference sequence). In DNA form, the CDR3 reads TGTGCCAGCAGGCACCGGGACACCGACTACGAGCAGTACTTC. Translation gives CASRHRDTDYEQYF.

The chain links TRBV15 to TRBJ1-1, with unresolved D. Germline loops: CDR1 LNHNV, CDR2 YYDKDF (reference sequence). The CDR3 is made up of 13 amino acids. With 0 bases removed from V and 5 bases from J, the gap between germline ends came to 7 bases. The CDR3 nucleotides read TGTGCCACCAGCAGAGATTTAGGGACTGAAGCTTTCTTT. It specifies CATSRDLGTEAFF.

V and J are TRBV29-1 and TRBJ2-1; perhaps TRBD1 as D (5 bases). V lost 4 bases, J lost 8 bases, and 15 bases lay in between. Germline CDR1 is SQVTM and CDR2 is ANQGSEA. The length of the CDR3 is 13 residues. CDR3 sequence reads: CSVAGLGWDEQFF. CDR3 coding DNA: TGCAGCGTTGCAGGGTTGGGTTGGGATGAGCAGTTCTTC.